The T cell receptor beta chain under discussion was sequenced for a study of OX40 agonist ivuxolimab in advanced cancers. General notes on the study: Ivuxolimab was a fully human IgG2 agonistic monoclonal antibody targeting the costimulatory receptor OX40 (CD134). Intravenous ivuxolimab was administered to patients every 2 weeks at six dose levels: 0.01, 0.1, 0.3, 1.5, 3 and 10 mg/kg. Peripheral TCRbeta sequencing aimed to test whether ivuxolimab altered TCR sequence diversity and caused clonal T-cell expansion. Prior anti-PD-1, anti-PD-L1 or anti-CTLA-4 therapy was permitted, and checkpoint inhibitors had been received by around 39% of dose-escalation patients. The paper reports the monotherapy dose-escalation portion (N ≈ 52 patients) of the phase I ivuxolimab trial. Among the 50 to 55 dose-escalation patients, approximately 20 had hepatocellular carcinoma, 15 or so melanoma, 9 renal cell carcinoma and 9 head and neck cancer. Partial responses occurred in three dose-escalation patients, of whom one had hepatocellular carcinoma and two had cutaneous melanoma. The dose-escalation cohort was around 83% male with a mean age of roughly 62 years, ranging from about 23 to 85. Overall study results and their limits: At doses of 0.1 to 3.0 mg/kg, clonal expansion of both CD4+ and CD8+ T cells in blood was seen between baseline and week 6. Which antigens the clonally expanded peripheral T cells were specific for was not determined. Low levels of normalized T-cell clonal expansion were also seen in some patients who did not respond. On average, CD8+ T cells showed more expanded clones than CD4+ T cells after ivuxolimab. Partial responders in the 0.1-3.0 mg/kg groups had among the lowest normalized peripheral clonal expansion, especially among CD8+ T cells.

For sequencing of the TCRbeta CDR3 region, genomic DNA was extracted from the sorted cells. The immunoSEQ Assay was used to sequence the TCRbeta CDR3 regions. In TCRdb, the immuneACCESS table is reduced to in-frame sequences with V and J assigned. These tables do not hold every clone; where another copy was compared, an unresolved V gene accounts for under half, and the others remain unexplained. The sample includes roughly 100,000 clones, with about four fifths observed a single time. The ten largest clones represent more than 1.4% of the sample. This clone showed up just a few times. Its specific antigen is unknown. No much larger clone is present one base from it, and per-base qualities are unavailable. The trial excluded patients who had a history of autoimmune disease or were on systemic immunosuppression. Peripheral blood for TCR sequencing was drawn from every dose cohort at baseline, at cycle 4 day 1 and at cycle 7 day 1. Samples came from an open-label, multicenter, first-in-human phase I dose-escalation trial of ivuxolimab. Adults with locally advanced or metastatic head and neck squamous cell, hepatocellular, melanoma or renal cell carcinoma were enrolled in the trial. Before TCR sequencing, CD4+ T cells and CD8+ T cells from peripheral blood were sorted into separate populations.

This clonotype originated in an adult with an advanced solid tumor such as melanoma, head and neck, liver or kidney cancer. The specimen comprised CD4+ or CD8+ T cells sorted from blood, sampled in a trial of the OX40 agonist ivuxolimab.

The CDR3 region reads CASSPRPGKSYGYTF. The sequenced DNA: TGTGCCAGTAGTCCCCGCCCCGGCAAGTCCTATGGCTACACCTTC. This chain joins TRBV19 to TRBJ1-2, with the D gene not confidently named. V is pared back by 5 bases and J by 4 bases, with 17 bases lying between the germline termini. The CDR3 goes from the cysteine to the phenylalanine over 15 residues. Solely the CDR3 DNA is kept, with 45 bases framed from the first base. The germline V gene encodes CDR1 LNHDA and CDR2 SQIVND (reference sequence).